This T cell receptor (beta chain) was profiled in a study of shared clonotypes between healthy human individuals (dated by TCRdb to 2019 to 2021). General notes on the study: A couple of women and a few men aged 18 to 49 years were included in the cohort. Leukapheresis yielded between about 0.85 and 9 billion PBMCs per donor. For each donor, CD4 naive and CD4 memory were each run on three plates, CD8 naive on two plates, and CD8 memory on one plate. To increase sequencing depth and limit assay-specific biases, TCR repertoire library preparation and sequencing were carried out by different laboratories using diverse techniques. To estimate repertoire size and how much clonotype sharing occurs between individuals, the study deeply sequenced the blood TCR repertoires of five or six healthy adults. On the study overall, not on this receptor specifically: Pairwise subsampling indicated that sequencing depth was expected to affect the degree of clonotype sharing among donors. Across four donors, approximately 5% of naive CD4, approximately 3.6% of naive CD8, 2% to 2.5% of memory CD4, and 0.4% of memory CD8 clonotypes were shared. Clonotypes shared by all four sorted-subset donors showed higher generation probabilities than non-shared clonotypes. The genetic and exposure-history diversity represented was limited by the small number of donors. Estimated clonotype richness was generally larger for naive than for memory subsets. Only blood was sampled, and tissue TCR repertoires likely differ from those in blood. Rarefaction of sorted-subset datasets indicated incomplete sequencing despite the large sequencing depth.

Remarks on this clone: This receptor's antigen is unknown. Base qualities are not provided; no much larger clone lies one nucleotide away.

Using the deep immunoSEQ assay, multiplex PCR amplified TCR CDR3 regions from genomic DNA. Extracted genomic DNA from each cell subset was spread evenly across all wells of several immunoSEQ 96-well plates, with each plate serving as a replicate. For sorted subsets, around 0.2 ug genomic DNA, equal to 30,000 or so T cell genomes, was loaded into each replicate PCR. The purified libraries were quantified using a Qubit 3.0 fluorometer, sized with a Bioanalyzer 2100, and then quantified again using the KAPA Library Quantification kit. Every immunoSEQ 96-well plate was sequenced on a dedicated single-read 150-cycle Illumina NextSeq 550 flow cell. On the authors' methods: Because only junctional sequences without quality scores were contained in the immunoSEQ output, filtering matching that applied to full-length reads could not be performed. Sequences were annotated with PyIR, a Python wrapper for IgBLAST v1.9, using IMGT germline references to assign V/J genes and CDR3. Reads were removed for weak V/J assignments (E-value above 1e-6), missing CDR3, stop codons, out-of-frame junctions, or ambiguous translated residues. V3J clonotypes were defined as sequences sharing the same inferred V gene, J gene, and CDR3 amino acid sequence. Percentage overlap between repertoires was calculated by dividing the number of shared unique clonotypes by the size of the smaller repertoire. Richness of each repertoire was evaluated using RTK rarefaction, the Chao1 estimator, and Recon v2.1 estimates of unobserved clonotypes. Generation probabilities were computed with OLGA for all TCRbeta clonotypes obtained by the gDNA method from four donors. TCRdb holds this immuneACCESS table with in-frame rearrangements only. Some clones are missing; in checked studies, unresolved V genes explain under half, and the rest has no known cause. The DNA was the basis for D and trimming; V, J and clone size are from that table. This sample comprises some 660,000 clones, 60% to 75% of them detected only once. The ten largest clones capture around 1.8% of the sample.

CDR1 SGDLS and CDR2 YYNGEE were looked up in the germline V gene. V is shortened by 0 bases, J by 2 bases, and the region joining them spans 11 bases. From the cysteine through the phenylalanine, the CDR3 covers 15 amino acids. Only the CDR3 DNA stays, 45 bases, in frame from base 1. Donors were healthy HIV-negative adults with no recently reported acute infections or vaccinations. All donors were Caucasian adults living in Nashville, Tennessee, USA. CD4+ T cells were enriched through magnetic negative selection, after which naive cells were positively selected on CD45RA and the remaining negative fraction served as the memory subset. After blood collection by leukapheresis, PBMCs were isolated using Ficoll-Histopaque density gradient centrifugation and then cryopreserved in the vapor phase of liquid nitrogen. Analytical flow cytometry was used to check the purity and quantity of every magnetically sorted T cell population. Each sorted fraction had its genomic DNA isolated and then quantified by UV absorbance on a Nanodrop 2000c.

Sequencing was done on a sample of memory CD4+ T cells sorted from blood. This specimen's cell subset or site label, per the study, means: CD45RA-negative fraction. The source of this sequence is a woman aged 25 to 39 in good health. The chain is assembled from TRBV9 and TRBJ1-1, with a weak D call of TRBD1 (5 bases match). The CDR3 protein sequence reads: CASSVGGELNTEAFF. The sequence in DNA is TGTGCCAGCAGCGTAGGAGGGGAACTTAACACTGAAGCTTTCTTT.